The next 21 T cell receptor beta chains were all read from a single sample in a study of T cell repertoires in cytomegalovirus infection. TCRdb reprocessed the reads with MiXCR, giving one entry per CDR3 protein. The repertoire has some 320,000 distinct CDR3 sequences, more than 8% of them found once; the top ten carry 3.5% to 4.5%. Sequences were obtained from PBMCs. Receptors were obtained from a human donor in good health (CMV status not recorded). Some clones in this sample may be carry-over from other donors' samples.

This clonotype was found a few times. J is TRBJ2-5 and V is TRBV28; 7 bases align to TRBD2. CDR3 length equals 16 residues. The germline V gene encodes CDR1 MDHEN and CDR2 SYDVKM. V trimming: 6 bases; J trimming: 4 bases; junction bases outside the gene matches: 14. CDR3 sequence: CASSQLGGGWSETQYF. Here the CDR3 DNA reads TGTGCCAGCAGCCAACTCGGGGGAGGGTGGTCAGAGACCCAGTACTTC.

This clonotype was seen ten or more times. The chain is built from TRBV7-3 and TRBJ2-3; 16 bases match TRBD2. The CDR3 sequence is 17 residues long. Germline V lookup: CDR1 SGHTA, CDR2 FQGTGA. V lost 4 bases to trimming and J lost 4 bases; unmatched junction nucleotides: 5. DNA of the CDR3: TGTGCCAGCAGCTCCGGGACTAGCGGGAGGGGGGCAGATACGCAGTATTTT. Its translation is CASSSGTSGRGADTQYF.

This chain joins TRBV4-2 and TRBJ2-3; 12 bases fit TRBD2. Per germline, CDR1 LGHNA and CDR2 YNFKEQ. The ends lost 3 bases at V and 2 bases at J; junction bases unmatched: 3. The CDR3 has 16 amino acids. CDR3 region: CASSHTSGGSTDTQYF. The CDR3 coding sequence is TGTGCCAGCAGCCATACTAGCGGGGGGTCCACAGATACGCAGTATTTT.

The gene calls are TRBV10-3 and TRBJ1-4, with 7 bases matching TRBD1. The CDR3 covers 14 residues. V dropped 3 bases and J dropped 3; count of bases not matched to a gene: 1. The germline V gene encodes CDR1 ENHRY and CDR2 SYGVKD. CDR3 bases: TGTGCCATCAGTGATGGGACAGCTAATGAAAAACTGTTTTTT. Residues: CAISDGTANEKLFF.

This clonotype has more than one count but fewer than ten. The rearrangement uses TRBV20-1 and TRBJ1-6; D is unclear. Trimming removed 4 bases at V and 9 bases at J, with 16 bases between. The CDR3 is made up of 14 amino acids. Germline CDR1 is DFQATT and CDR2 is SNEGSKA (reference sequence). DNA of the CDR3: TGCAGTGCTATTGGAAGCGCCATGCCTTCACCCCTCCACTTT. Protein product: CSAIGSAMPSPLHF.

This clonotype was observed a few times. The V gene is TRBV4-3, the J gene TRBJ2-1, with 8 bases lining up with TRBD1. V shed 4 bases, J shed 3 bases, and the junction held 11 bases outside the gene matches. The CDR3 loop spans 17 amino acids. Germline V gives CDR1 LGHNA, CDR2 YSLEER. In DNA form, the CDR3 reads TGCGCCAGCAGCCGGACACACACAGGGGGTCTCTACAATGAGCAGTTCTTC. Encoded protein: CASSRTHTGGLYNEQFF.

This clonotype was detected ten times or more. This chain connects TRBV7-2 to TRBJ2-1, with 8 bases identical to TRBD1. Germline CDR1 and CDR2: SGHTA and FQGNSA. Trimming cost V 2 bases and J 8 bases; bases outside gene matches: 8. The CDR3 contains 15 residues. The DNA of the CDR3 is TGTGCCAGCAGCTTAAGGCAGGGGGCGATCGATGAGCAGTTCTTC. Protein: CASSLRQGAIDEQFF.

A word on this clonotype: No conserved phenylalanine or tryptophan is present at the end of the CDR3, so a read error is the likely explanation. The DNA for the CDR3 is TGTGCCAGTAGTATTCAGACCTACAATGAGCAGTTCATC. Amino acid sequence: CASSIQTYNEQFI. This chain links TRBV19 with TRBJ2-1; D gene uncertain. V dropped 3 bases and J dropped 2 bases, with 5 bases sitting between them. CDR1 and CDR2 (germline): LNHDA, SQIVND (reference sequence). The CDR3 is made up of 13 amino acids.

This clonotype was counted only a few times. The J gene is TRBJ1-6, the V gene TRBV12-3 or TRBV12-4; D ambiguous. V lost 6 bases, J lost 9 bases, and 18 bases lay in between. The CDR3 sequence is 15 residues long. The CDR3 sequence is CASSLRARSASPLHF. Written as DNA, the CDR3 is TGTGCCAGCAGCCTAAGGGCGCGATCGGCTTCACCCCTCCACTTT.

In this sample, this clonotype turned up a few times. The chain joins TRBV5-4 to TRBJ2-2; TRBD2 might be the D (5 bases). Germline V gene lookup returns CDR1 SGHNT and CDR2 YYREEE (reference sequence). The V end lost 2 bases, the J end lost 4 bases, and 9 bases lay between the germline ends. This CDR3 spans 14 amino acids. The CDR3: CASSLDYATGELFF. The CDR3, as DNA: TGTGCCAGCAGCTTAGACTATGCCACCGGGGAGCTGTTTTTT.

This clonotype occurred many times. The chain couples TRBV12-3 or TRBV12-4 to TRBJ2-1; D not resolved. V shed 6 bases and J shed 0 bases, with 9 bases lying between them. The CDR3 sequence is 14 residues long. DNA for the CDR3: TGTGCCAGCAGCACTGACTCCTCCTACAATGAGCAGTTCTTC. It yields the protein CASSTDSSYNEQFF.

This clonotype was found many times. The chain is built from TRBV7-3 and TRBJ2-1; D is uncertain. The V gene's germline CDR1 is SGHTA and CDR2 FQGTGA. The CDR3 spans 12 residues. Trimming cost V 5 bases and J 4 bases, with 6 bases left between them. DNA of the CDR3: TGTGCCAGCAGCCACGGGTACAATGAGCAGTTCTTC. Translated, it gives CASSHGYNEQFF.

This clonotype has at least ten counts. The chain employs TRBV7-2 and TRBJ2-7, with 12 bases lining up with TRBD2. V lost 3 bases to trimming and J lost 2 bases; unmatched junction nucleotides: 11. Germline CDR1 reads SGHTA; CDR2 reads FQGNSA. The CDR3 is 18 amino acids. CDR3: CASSFPSGRAEYTYEQYF. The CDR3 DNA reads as TGTGCCAGCAGCTTCCCTAGCGGGAGGGCCGAATATACCTACGAGCAGTACTTC.

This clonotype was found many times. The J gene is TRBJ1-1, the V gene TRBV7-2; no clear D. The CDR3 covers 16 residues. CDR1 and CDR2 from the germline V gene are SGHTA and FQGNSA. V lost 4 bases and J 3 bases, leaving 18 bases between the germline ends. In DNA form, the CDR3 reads TGTGCCAGCAGCTGGACCCTCTACCGAAGTGACACTGAAGCTTTCTTT. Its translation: CASSWTLYRSDTEAFF.

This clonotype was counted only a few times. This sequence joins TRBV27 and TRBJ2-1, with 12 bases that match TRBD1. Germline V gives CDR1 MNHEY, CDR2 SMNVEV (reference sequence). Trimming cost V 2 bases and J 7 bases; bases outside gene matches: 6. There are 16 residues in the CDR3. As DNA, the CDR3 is TGTGCCAGCAGTTTAAAGGGACAGGGGGCGAGGAATGAGCAGTTCTTC. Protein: CASSLKGQGARNEQFF.

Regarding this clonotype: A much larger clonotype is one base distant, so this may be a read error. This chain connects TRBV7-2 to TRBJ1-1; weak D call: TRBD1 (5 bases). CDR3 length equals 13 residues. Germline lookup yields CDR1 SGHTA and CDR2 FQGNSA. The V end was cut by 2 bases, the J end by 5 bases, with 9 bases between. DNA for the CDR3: TGTACCAGCAGCTTAACCGGGGGGACTGAAGCTTTCTTT. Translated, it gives CTSSLTGGTEAFF. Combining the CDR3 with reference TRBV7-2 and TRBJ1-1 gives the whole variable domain GAGVSQSPSNKVTEKGKDVELRCDPISGHTALYWYRQSLGQGLEFLIYFQGNSAPDKSGLPSDRFSAERTGGSVSTLTIQRTQQEDSAVYLCTSSLTGGTEAFFGQGTRLTVV.

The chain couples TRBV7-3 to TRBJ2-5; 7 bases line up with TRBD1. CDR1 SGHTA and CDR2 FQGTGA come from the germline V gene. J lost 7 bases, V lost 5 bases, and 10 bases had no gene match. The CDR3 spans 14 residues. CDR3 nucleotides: TGTGCCAGCAGCCGGGACAGCCGCAGGGGGACCCAGTACTTC. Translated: CASSRDSRRGTQYF.

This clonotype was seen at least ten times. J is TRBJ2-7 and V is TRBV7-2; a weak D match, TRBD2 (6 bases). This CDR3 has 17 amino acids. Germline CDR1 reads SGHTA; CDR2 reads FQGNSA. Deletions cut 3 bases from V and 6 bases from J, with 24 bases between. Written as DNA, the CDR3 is TGTGCCAGCAGCTTCCCCAGGACTACTACTGCGGGTCGCGAGCAGTACTTC. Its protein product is CASSFPRTTTAGREQYF.

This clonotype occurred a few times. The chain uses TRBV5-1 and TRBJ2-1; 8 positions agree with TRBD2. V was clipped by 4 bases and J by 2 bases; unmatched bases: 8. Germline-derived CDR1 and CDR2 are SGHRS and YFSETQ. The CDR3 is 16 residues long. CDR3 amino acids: CASSPPGAGAYNEQFF. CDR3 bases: TGCGCCAGCAGCCCCCCGGGAGCGGGAGCCTACAATGAGCAGTTCTTC.

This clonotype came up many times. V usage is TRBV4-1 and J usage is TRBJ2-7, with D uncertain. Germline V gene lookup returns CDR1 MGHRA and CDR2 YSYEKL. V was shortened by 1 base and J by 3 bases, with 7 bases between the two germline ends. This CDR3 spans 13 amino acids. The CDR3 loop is CASSQGQYYEQYF. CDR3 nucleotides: TGCGCCAGCAGCCAAGGTCAATACTACGAGCAGTACTTC.

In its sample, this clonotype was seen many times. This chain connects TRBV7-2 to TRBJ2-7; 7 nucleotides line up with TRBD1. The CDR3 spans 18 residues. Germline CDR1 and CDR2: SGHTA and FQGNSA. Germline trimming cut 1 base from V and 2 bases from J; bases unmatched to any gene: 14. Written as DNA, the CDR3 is TGTGCCAGCAGCTTAGAAATAGGAGGATCCGGGACAGCCTACGAGCAGTACTTC. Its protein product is CASSLEIGGSGTAYEQYF.